The 27 T cell receptor beta chains listed next were all sequenced from one sample in a study of CD8 T cells in Susac syndrome. Reverse transcription of roughly 0.45 to 1 ug RNA was performed with random hexamers. From the immunoSEQ multiplex PCR reads, TCRdb called clonotypes with MiXCR, one entry per CDR3 protein. The data show more than 200,000 distinct CDR3 sequences, with 90% to 95% seen just once and over 0.1% held by the top ten. Sequenced sample: CD8+ T cells from PBMCs. These receptors came from a human donor with multiple sclerosis.

The rearrangement links TRBV20-1 to TRBJ2-1; perhaps TRBD2 as D (5 bases). The CDR3 covers 17 residues. CDR1 is DFQATT and CDR2 is SNEGSKA in the germline V gene (reference sequence). V dropped 0 bases and J dropped 0 bases, with 15 bases sitting between them. CDR3 DNA sequence: TGCAGTGCTAGAGAATTCATAAGCGGAAGCTCCTACAATGAGCAGTTCTTC. This codes for CSAREFISGSSYNEQFF.

V usage is TRBV7-6 and J usage is TRBJ1-5; D is ambiguous. V lost 3 bases and J lost 1, with 4 bases in between. Per germline, CDR1 SGHVS and CDR2 FNYEAQ. This CDR3 comprises 13 residues. This CDR3 reads CASSLQSNQPQHF. CDR3 sequence (DNA): TGTGCCAGCAGCTTGCAGAGCAATCAGCCCCAGCATTTT.

The chain links TRBV12-3 or TRBV12-4 to TRBJ2-1; 12 nucleotides line up with TRBD2. Germline trimming cut 6 bases from V and 10 bases from J; bases unmatched to any gene: 13. The CDR3 length is 16 residues. CDR3 amino acids: CASRPRTSGVGGEQFF. DNA of the CDR3: TGTGCCAGCAGGCCTCGGACTAGCGGGGTGGGGGGAGAGCAGTTCTTC.

The chain joins TRBV7-9 to TRBJ2-7; D remains ambiguous. Germline CDR1 reads SEHNR; CDR2 reads FQNEAQ (reference sequence). The CDR3 has 15 residues. Trimming took off 5 bases at V and 0 bases at J, with 14 bases between the two ends. CDR3 region: CASSGVGLSSYEQYF. The CDR3 coding sequence is TGTGCCAGCAGCGGGGTGGGGTTGAGCTCCTACGAGCAGTACTTC.

The chain is built from TRBV12-3 or TRBV12-4 and TRBJ2-2; 8 bases agree with TRBD1. J was trimmed by 1 base and V by 7 bases; bases with no gene match: 11. This CDR3 contains 17 residues. In nucleotides, the CDR3 is TGTGCCAGCACCCCCTCTCTCGGACAGGGGAACACCGGGGAGCTGTTTTTT. This translates into CASTPSLGQGNTGELFF.

The CDR3 loop is CASSKGLGAGNEQFF. As DNA, the CDR3 is TGTGCCAGCAGCAAAGGACTAGGGGCGGGCAATGAGCAGTTCTTC. This sequence joins TRBV12-3 or TRBV12-4 and TRBJ2-1, with 7 bases identical to TRBD2. The CDR3 extends over 15 amino acids. Trimming cost V 6 bases and J 6 bases; bases outside gene matches: 11.

The chain is built from TRBV6-1 and TRBJ2-2, with D perhaps TRBD2 (6 bases). The CDR3 length is 13 residues. The V and J ends lost 6 bases and 6 bases respectively, with 11 bases between them. Germline CDR1 MNHNS, CDR2 SASEGT. The CDR3 is CASRRLDPGELFF. As DNA, the CDR3 is TGTGCCAGCAGACGACTAGATCCCGGGGAGCTGTTTTTT.

The CDR3 here is CASSDPTSGRSYEQYF. The CDR3 DNA reads TGTGCCAGCAGTGACCCTACTAGCGGGAGGTCATACGAGCAGTACTTC. The chain links TRBV6-1 to TRBJ2-7; 12 nucleotides match TRBD2. This CDR3 is built from 16 residues. Trimming took 3 bases from V and 4 from J; bases not matched to a gene: 7. Per germline, CDR1 MNHNS and CDR2 SASEGT.

The V and J genes are TRBV7-9 and TRBJ2-7, with D perhaps matching TRBD1 (5 bases). The V end was cut by 5 bases, the J end by 5 bases, with 22 bases between. The CDR3 is 16 amino acids. Germline-derived CDR1 and CDR2 are SEHNR and FQNEAQ (reference sequence). DNA for the CDR3: TGTGCCAGCAGCCACGTCGTGCAGGGCCCCATGAACGAGCAGTACTTC. Translated: CASSHVVQGPMNEQYF.

J is TRBJ2-3 and V is TRBV24-1; 7 nucleotides agree with TRBD1. This CDR3 comprises 19 residues. The junction had 18 bases not matched to a gene; V was cut back by 5 bases and J by 2 bases. Germline values: CDR1 KGHDR, CDR2 SFDVKD. As DNA, the CDR3 is TGTGCCACCAGTGGAGAGGGGGCAGGGGTTCCCTTCAACACAGATACGCAGTATTTT. It codes for CATSGEGAGVPFNTDTQYF.

The gene calls are TRBV27 and TRBJ2-7; D may be TRBD1 (5 bases). The V end lost 3 bases, the J end lost 3 bases, and 15 bases lay between the germline ends. Germline CDR1 is MNHEY and CDR2 is SMNVEV (reference sequence). The CDR3 has 15 amino acids. The CDR3 DNA reads TGTGCCAGCAGTTTCAGCTCACAGGAAGACTACGAGCAGTACTTC. Translating gives CASSFSSQEDYEQYF.

The chain joins TRBV7-6 to TRBJ2-7; D is uncertain. V lost 6 bases and J 1 base, leaving 16 bases between the germline ends. Germline V gene sequence: CDR1 SGHVS, CDR2 FNYEAQ. CDR3 length equals 15 residues. CDR3 loop: CASSPRLSESYEQYF. CDR3 nucleotide sequence: TGTGCCAGCAGTCCGAGGTTGTCCGAGTCCTACGAGCAGTACTTC.

The rearrangement joins TRBV27 to TRBJ2-1; 8 bases fit TRBD2. From germline, CDR1 is MNHEY and CDR2 SMNVEV (reference sequence). This CDR3 has 14 amino acids. V shed 2 bases, J shed 9 bases, and the junction held 6 bases outside the gene matches. CDR3 sequence reads: CASSLLTSGTEQFF. The CDR3 DNA reads as TGTGCCAGCAGTTTACTAACTAGCGGCACTGAGCAGTTCTTC.

V is TRBV12-3 or TRBV12-4 and J is TRBJ2-1; no firm D call. V dropped 3 bases and J dropped 9 bases, with 6 bases sitting between them. The CDR3 extends over 11 amino acids. CDR3: CASSFRIEQFF. CDR3 nucleotide sequence: TGTGCCAGCAGTTTCCGGATTGAGCAGTTCTTC.

DNA of the CDR3: TGTGCCAGCAGTTTATCCGCCTCCGGGTTGGCCTATGGCTACACCTTC. It encodes CASSLSASGLAYGYTF. This rearrangement joins TRBV27 to TRBJ1-2; the D is unclear. From germline, CDR1 is MNHEY and CDR2 SMNVEV (reference sequence). CDR3 length: 16 residues. V gave up 0 bases and J gave up 4 bases, with 15 bases separating them.

About this clonotype: One end of the junction is discordant with germline, which a read error may explain. The rearrangement uses TRBV12-3 or TRBV12-4 and TRBJ2-1; D may match TRBD1 or TRBD2 (5 bases each). The CDR3 covers 12 residues. CDR3 nucleotide sequence: TGTGCCAGCAGAACCTCCGGGACCCACCCCATCTTC. Translated, it gives CASRTSGTHPIF.

The chain couples TRBV4-1 to TRBJ2-7; a weak D match, TRBD2 (5 bases). From germline, CDR1 is MGHRA and CDR2 YSYEKL. This CDR3 has 15 amino acids. The ends were cut back, 2 bases at V and 0 bases at J, with 11 bases in the middle. The CDR3: CASSQSPRGSYEQYF. For the CDR3, the DNA is TGCGCCAGCAGCCAATCACCCCGGGGCTCCTACGAGCAGTACTTC.

The chain links TRBV7-9 to TRBJ2-2; D not certain. This CDR3 has 15 residues. The V end lost 2 bases, the J end lost 5 bases, and 12 bases lay between the germline ends. CDR1 is SEHNR, CDR2 FQNEAQ, per germline (reference sequence). CDR3: CASSLSRDPTGELFF. The CDR3, as DNA: TGTGCCAGCAGCTTATCACGAGACCCGACCGGGGAGCTGTTTTTT.

This chain uses TRBV19 with TRBJ1-5; TRBD1 might be the D (6 bases). Trimming pared 5 bases from V and 3 bases from J, leaving 11 bases between. Germline-derived CDR1 and CDR2 are LNHDA and SQIVND (reference sequence). The CDR3 is made up of 14 amino acids. CDR3 in amino acids: CASSVDSLNQPQHF. CDR3 in DNA: TGTGCCAGTAGTGTGGACAGCCTCAATCAGCCCCAGCATTTT.

The chain employs TRBV19 and TRBJ1-1; no definite D call. The V and J ends lost 8 bases and 3 bases respectively, with 16 bases between them. The germline V gene has CDR1 LNHDA and CDR2 SQIVND (reference sequence). This CDR3 spans 14 amino acids. CDR3 amino acids: CASRRSAWDTEAFF. The CDR3 DNA reads as TGTGCCAGTCGACGATCAGCTTGGGACACTGAAGCTTTCTTT.

The gene calls are TRBV24-1 and TRBJ2-2; D is undetermined. The CDR3 is made up of 11 amino acids. The germline gives CDR1 KGHDR, CDR2 SFDVKD. Trimming removed 1 base from V and 11 bases from J, with 4 bases in between. The CDR3: CATSDFGELFF. In DNA form, the CDR3 reads TGTGCCACCAGTGATTTTGGAGAGCTGTTTTTT.

The chain links TRBV4-3 to TRBJ2-3; D is perhaps TRBD1 (5 bases). The CDR3 runs to 14 residues. The germline V and J ends were trimmed by 2 bases and 6 bases, with 12 bases remaining between them. Germline V gene data show CDR1 as LGHNA and CDR2 as YSLEER. The CDR3 loop reads CASSQTTQADTQYF. In nucleotides, the CDR3 is TGCGCCAGCAGCCAAACCACACAGGCGGATACGCAGTATTTT.

This clonotype showed up just once. This chain joins TRBV20-1 and TRBJ1-1; no reliable D call. Germline V CDR1 and CDR2: DFQATT, SNEGSKA (reference sequence). V was cut by 6 bases and J by 7 bases, with 12 bases left in between. The CDR3 spans 11 residues. CDR3 sequence (DNA): TGCAGTGCGGGTTCCTGGAGTGAAGCTTTCTTT. Encoded protein: CSAGSWSEAFF.

The CDR3 spells CASSYGGRDPYEQYF. The CDR3 DNA sequence: TGTGCCAGCAGTTACGGGGGGCGCGATCCCTACGAGCAGTACTTC. The chain is built from TRBV6-6 and TRBJ2-7, with D perhaps TRBD1 or TRBD2 (6 bases each). V was trimmed by 2 bases and J by 2 bases, leaving 13 bases between them. CDR3 length: 15 amino acids. Germline loops: CDR1 MNHNY, CDR2 SVGAGI (reference sequence).

The chain has TRBV10-3 and TRBJ1-1; 7 positions match TRBD1. The germline gives CDR1 ENHRY, CDR2 SYGVKD. CDR3 length: 15 residues. V lost 6 bases and J lost 6; bases outside the gene matches: 13. The CDR3 DNA sequence: TGTGCCATCAGCCTCGACAGGGTAGATGTAGCTGAAGCTTTCTTT. Its protein product is CAISLDRVDVAEAFF.

The chain employs TRBV11-2 and TRBJ2-5; D unclear. The CDR3 spans 15 residues. The germline V gene has CDR1 SGHAT and CDR2 FQNNGV. V dropped 4 bases and J dropped 1 base, with 13 bases sitting between them. The CDR3 sequence is CASSSSPASQETQYF. The CDR3 DNA reads TGTGCCAGCAGCTCAAGTCCCGCCTCCCAAGAGACCCAGTACTTC.

The V and J genes are TRBV3-1 and TRBJ2-7; 13 bases align to TRBD2. V shed 7 bases, J shed 3 bases, and the junction held 3 bases outside the gene matches. Germline CDR1 LGHDT, CDR2 YNNKEL (reference sequence). The CDR3 runs to 14 residues. The CDR3 reads CASTRTSGSYEQYF. The DNA for the CDR3 is TGTGCCAGCACCAGGACTAGCGGGAGCTACGAGCAGTACTTC.